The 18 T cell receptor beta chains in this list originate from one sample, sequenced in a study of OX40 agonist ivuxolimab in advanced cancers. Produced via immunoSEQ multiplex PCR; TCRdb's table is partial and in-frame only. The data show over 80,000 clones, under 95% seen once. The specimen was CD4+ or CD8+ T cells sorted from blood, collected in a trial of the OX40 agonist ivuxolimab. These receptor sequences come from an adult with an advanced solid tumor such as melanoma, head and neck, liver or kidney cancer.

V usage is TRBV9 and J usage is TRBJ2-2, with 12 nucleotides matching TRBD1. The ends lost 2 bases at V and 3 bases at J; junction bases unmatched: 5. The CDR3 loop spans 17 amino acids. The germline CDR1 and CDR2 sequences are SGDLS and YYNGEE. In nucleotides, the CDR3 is TGTGCCAGCAGCGTCGGGACAGGGGGCAGTGACACCGGGGAGCTGTTTTTT. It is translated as CASSVGTGGSDTGELFF.

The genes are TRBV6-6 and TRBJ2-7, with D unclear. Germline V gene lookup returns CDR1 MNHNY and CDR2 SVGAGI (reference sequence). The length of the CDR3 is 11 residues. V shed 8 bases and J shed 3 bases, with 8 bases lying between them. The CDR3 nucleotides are TGTGCCAGCGGCGAGAGCTACGAGCAGTACTTC. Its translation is CASGESYEQYF.

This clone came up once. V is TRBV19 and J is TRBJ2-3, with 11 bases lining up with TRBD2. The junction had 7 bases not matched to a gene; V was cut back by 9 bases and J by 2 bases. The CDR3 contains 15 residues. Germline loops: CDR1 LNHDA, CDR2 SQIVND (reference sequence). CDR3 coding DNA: TGTGCCAGCGGCTATAGCGGGAGGGCCACAGATACGCAGTATTTT. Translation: CASGYSGRATDTQYF.

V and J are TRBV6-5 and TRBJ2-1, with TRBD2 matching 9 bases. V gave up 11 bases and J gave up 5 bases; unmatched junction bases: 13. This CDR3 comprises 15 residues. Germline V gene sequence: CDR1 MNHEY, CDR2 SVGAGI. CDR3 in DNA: TGTGCCGCAACCACCCAGACTAGCGGCAACAATGAGCAGTTCTTC. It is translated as CAATTQTSGNNEQFF.

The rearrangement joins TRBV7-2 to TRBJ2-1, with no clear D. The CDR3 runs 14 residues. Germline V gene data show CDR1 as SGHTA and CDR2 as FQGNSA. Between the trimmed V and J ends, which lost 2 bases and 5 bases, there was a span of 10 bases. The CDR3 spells CASSLIRTDNEQFF. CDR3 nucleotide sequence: TGTGCCAGCAGCTTAATACGCACTGACAATGAGCAGTTCTTC. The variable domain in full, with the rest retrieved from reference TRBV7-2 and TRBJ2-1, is GAGVSQSPSNKVTEKGKDVELRCDPISGHTALYWYRQSLGQGLEFLIYFQGNSAPDKSGLPSDRFSAERTGGSVSTLTIQRTQQEDSAVYLCASSLIRTDNEQFFGPGTRLTVL.

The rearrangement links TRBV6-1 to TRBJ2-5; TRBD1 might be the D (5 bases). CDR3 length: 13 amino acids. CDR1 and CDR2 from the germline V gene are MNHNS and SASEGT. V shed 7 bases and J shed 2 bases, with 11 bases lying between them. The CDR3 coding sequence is TGTGCCAGCATTTTTACAGGACAAGAGACCCAGTACTTC. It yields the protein CASIFTGQETQYF.

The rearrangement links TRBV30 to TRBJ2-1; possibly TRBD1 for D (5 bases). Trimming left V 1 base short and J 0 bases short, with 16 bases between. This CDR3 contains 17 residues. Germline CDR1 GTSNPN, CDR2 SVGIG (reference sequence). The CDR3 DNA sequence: TGTGCCTGGAGTGCCCTAGGGGCGGTTAGCTCCTACAATGAGCAGTTCTTC. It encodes CAWSALGAVSSYNEQFF.

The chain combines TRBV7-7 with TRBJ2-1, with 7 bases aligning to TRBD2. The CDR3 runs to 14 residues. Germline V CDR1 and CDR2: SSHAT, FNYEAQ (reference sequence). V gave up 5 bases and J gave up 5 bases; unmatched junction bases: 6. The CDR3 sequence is CASSPTGGDNEQFF. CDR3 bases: TGTGCCAGCAGCCCGACTGGGGGGGACAATGAGCAGTTCTTC.

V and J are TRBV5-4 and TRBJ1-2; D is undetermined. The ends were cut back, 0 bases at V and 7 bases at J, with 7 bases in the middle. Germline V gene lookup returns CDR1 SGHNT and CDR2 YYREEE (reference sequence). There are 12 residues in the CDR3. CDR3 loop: CASSLEAGGYTF. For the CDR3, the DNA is TGTGCCAGCAGCTTGGAGGCAGGTGGCTACACCTTC.

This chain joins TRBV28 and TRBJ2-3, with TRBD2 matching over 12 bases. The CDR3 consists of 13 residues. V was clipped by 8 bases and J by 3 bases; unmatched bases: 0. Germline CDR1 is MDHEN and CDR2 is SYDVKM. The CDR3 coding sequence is TGTGCCAGCCTAGCGGGAGGGACAGATACGCAGTATTTT. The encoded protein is CASLAGGTDTQYF.

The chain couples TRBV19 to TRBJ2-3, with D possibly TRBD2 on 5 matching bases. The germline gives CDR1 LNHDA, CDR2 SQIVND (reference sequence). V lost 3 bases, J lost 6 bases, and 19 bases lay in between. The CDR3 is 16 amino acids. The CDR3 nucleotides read TGTGCCAGTAGTATCGTGACGGGATCCATCGGCGATACGCAGTATTTT. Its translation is CASSIVTGSIGDTQYF. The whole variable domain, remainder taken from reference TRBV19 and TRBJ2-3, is DGGITQSPKYLFRKEGQNVTLSCEQNLNHDAMYWYRQDPGQGLRLIYYSQIVNDFQKGDIAEGYSVSREKKESFPLTVTSAQKNPTAFYLCASSIVTGSIGDTQYFGPGTRLTVL.

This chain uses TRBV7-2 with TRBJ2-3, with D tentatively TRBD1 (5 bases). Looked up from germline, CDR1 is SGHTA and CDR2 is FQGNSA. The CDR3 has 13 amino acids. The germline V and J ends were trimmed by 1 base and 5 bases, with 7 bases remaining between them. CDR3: CASSLERGDTQYF. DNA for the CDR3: TGTGCCAGCAGCTTAGAAAGGGGAGATACGCAGTATTTT.

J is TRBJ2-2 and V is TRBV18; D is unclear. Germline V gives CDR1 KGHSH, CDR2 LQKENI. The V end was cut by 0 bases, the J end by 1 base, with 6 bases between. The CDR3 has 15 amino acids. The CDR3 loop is CASSPPPQNTGELFF. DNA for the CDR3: TGTGCCAGCTCACCACCTCCCCAGAACACCGGGGAGCTGTTTTTT.

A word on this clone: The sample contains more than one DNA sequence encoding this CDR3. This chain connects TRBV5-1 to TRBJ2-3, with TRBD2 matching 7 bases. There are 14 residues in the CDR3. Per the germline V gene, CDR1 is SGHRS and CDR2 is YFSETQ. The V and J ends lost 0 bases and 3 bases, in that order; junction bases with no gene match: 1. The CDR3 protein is CASSLGTSTDTQYF. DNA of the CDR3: TGCGCCAGCAGCTTGGGGACTAGTACAGATACGCAGTATTTT.

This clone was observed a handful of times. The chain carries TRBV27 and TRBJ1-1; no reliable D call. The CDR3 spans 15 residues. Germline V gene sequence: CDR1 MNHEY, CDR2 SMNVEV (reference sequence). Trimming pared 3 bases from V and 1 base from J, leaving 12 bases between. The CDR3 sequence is CASSFLPLANTEAFF. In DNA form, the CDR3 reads TGTGCCAGCAGTTTTCTGCCTTTGGCGAACACTGAAGCTTTCTTT.

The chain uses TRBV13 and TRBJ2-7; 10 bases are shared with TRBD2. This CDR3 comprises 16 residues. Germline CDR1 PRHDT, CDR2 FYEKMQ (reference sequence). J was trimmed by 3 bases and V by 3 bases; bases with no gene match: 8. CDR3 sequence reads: CASSFQAGGPVYEQYF. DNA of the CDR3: TGTGCCAGCAGCTTCCAAGCGGGAGGGCCTGTCTACGAGCAGTACTTC.

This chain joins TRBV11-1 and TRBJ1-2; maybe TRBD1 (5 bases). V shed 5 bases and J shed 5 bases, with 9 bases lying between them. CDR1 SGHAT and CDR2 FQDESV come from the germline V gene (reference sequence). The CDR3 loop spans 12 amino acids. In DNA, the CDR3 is TGTGCCAGCAGCCCGCAGGGATATGGCTACACCTTC. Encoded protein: CASSPQGYGYTF.

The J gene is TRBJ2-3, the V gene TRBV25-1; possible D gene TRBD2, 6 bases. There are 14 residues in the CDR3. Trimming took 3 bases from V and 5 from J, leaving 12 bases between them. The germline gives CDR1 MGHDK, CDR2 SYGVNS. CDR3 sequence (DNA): TGTGCCAGCAGTGACCCCGGGACTGTAGATACGCAGTATTTT. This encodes CASSDPGTVDTQYF. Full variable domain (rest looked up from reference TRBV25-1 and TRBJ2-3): EADIYQTPRYLVIGTGKKITLECSQTMGHDKMYWYQQDPGMELHLIHYSYGVNSTEKGDLSSESTVSRIRTEHFPLTLESARPSHTSQYLCASSDPGTVDTQYFGPGTRLTVL.